This TCR beta chain originates from a study of long-term antiretroviral therapy in people with HIV (dated by TCRdb to the early 2020s). Some background on the complete study: The earliest samples were collected roughly a decade before the 2015 WHO recommendation for immediate ART, at a time when ART was usually postponed until CD4 counts fell. A retrospective serial study tested whether changes in peripheral blood TRB repertoire composition and diversity were associated with ART initiation and durable HIV suppression. A total of roughly 180 cryopreserved PBMC samples were contributed to the cohort by 30 adults with confirmed HIV infection, with samples collected serially over a mean of approximately six years (range 1-12). Eleven of the 30 participants with HIV were female. Test extractions of a monoclonal T-cell line alongside a few dozen polyclonal samples showed no cross-contamination during QIAcube processing.

Inclusion was restricted to participants for whom at least one PBMC sample before ART initiation and at least two post-ART samples were available. All participants with HIV were treated in the United States of America. Cryopreserved samples of about 0.95-11 million PBMC were thawed and washed before DNA extraction. At the time of the earliest PBMC sample for each participant with HIV, ages ranged from about 23 to 60 years. Each participant contributed PBMC samples from 1-4 timepoints before ART initiation and 2-8 timepoints after ART initiation, with a median of 7 samples. For every participant, serial HIV viral load, CD4+ T-cell count, ART history and demographic data were obtained. Using a Qiagen kit on a QIAcube, genomic DNA was extracted from unsorted PBMC, with samples processed in batches of 12. On the study overall, not on this receptor specifically: Narrower CDR3 length ranges were observed in HIV repertoires than in controls, and an antigen-experienced repertoire with only a slight naive shift after ART was suggested by the network structure. At every time point, the repertoire was dominated by expanded TRB clones first identified before ART initiation, although this dominance fluctuated and, in many PLHIV, declined after ART. Inferences about post-ART repertoire changes are limited because no data were available on ART adherence, viral resistance or therapy changes. The samples were dated from about 2004 to 2017, and the ART regimens that were used may be less effective than current ART regimens. Starting ART was linked to a significant rise in TRB diversity, yet even after long-term ART the diversity remained significantly lower than in transplant donor controls. Because pre-ART samples had limited cell numbers, unsorted PBMC were profiled rather than sorted CD4+ and CD8+ T cells. Limited PBMC availability meant only the TCR beta chain was sequenced, without alpha chain pairing.

This clone appeared once. Which antigen it targets is not known. The sample holds no much larger clone one base away, and base qualities are not on file. V loses 0 bases, J loses 2 bases, and the germline ends lie 12 bases apart. The CDR3 runs 16 residues from the cysteine to the phenylalanine. Just the 48-base CDR3 DNA is kept, in frame starting at base 1. CDR1 and CDR2, per the germline V gene, are ENHRY and SYGVKD. The immunoSEQ hsTCRB v3.0 assay was used at survey level resolution for TRB variable region sequencing. The targeted TRB sequencing depth was roughly 40,000-55,000 T-cell genomes per sample. Pooled TRB libraries were sequenced on an Illumina MiSeq with a v3 150-cycle kit. The source study handled its data this way. Repertoire analysis ran in R within a reproducible Nextflow workflow covering QC, data transformation and analysis. LymphoSeq2, an R package for exploring AIRR-Seq data, was used to implement the custom analyses. After excluding a handful of samples that yielded fewer than 5000 total TRB sequences, 150 to 200 HIV repertoires remained for analysis. Among the approximately 190 retained HIV repertoires, 55 to 60 were collected before ART initiation and approximately 130 after ART initiation. Each repertoire was downsampled to 5000 TRB nucleotide sequences, and summary statistics were averaged across 100 downsampling iterations. The analysis kept only TRB sequences whose CDR3 regions were at least seven amino acids long. Diversity was assessed using a clonality score derived from Shannon entropy and using the Gini coefficient. In the repertoire networks, any two of the top 5000 CDR3 amino acid sequences were linked whenever the two sequences differed by an edit distance of one. Antigen specificity groups and MHC restriction were predicted for TRB CDR3 amino acid sequences with GLIPH2. CDR3 amino acid sequences were matched against VDJdb and McPAS-TCR to flag known CMV, EBV, HIV or tissue antigen associations. Pre-ART, post-ART and control groups were compared with Wilcoxon signed-rank tests and Holm-Bonferroni correction. The table comes from immuneACCESS by way of TCRdb, which keeps in-frame sequences with V and J called. Part of the clones is missing from these tables; in studies checked, under half for an unresolved V gene and the rest for unknown reasons. V and J calls and clone size are as listed in that table; D and trimming were resolved from the DNA. The sample has some 26,000 clones on record, more than 85% of them singletons. The biggest ten clones account for under 5.5% of the sample.

Here the sequenced sample was unsorted PBMCs, taken more than 2.6 years after starting antiretroviral therapy. The sequence was collected from a man aged 40-50 years with HIV. This receptor chain uses TRBV10-3 and TRBJ2-3, and possibly TRBD1, on 6 matching bases. Read as DNA, the sequence is TGTGCCATCAGTGAGTCCGGGCAGGGGTTCACAGATACGCAGTATTTT. This is translated as CAISESGQGFTDTQYF.